This T cell receptor (beta chain) was documented in a study of cytomegalovirus exposure and HLA in healthy donors. Study-wide results and caveats: CMV serostatus was the sole immune exposure information available. Donors belonging to an Asian-associated ancestry cluster reportedly showed fewer N-insertions in productive TCRs than the roughly 700-donor mean, according to what a later analysis found.

A remark on this clone: Its antigen is not identified.

In the PCR, 60 Vbeta and 13 Jbeta primers were used. Generated by immunoSEQ multiplex PCR, the TCRdb table keeps only in-frame clones and is missing some. The data show about 140,000 clones, with approximately 84% seen just once and 1.5% to 2.5% held by the top ten. Sequencing was performed on PBMCs. The receptor's source is a middle-aged woman in good health and CMV-seronegative.

CDR3: CASSLSSGSGIYNEQFF. The DNA of the CDR3 is TGTGCCAGCAGCTTATCCTCGGGAAGCGGGATTTACAATGAGCAGTTCTTC. The chain is built from TRBV11-3 and TRBJ2-1, with 7 bases aligning to TRBD2. The CDR3 spans 17 residues. J was trimmed by 4 bases and V by 2 bases; bases with no gene match: 11. CDR1 SGHNT and CDR2 YENEEA come from the germline V gene.